The entry below gives a single TCR beta chain sequence along with its context. The data originate from a study of control samples from healthy donors and cancer patients. CDR3 size: 19 residues. Per germline, CDR1 SGHVS and CDR2 FNYEAQ. The V gene lost 6 bases and the J gene lost 6 bases, with 30 bases spanning the gap. Produced via immunoSEQ multiplex PCR; TCRdb's table is partial and in-frame only. The sample yields about 160,000 clones, roughly 95% seen once. The TCR comes from a woman in her 30s in good health. V is TRBV7-6 and J is TRBJ1-5, with TRBD1 as a possible D gene (5 bases). Material for sequencing was blood. CDR3 region: CASSLTPATPDSLLQPQHF. The CDR3 DNA is TGTGCCAGCAGTTTAACCCCCGCCACACCCGACAGTCTCCTTCAGCCCCAGCATTTT.